At least ten counts were recorded for the clone carrying this T cell receptor beta chain. Its antigen is not known. TCRdb called the 5' RACE reads again in MiXCR, with one record for every CDR3 protein. The sample carries some 660,000 distinct CDR3 sequences, roughly 8% recorded once. After removal of 7 bases from V and 2 bases from J, the junction contained 12 bases not matched to a gene. The CDR3 covers 16 residues. Germline V gives CDR1 MDHEN, CDR2 SYDVKM. There were only healthy Caucasians among the donors. This record belongs to a study of identical twins. Overall study findings and caveats: Within twin pairs, the out-of-frame alpha sequences they shared showed excess low generation probability.

The data were also submitted as part of a second study, on yellow fever vaccine responses in identical twins.

The sequence derives from a woman aged 18 to 35 in good health. The chain combines TRBV28 with TRBJ2-3; 7 bases line up with TRBD1. The sample taken for sequencing was PBMCs. Here the CDR3 reads CASNTPRDSYTDTQYF. The CDR3 DNA reads TGTGCCAGCAACACACCCCGGGACAGCTACACAGATACGCAGTATTTT.